By share, the clone carrying this T cell receptor (beta chain) counts as medium-sized. The antigen is not known. Sequenced by immunoSEQ multiplex PCR; TCRdb stores in-frame clones only, minus some. This sample carries 20,000 or so clones, approximately 81% of them seen once, and the ten largest clones take roughly 10%. This specimen belongs to a study of CD4 T cells in relation to SARS-CoV-2 and coronaviruses. Across the whole study: ViraFEST: approximately 10-day antigen culture of PBMCs, then TCR beta CDR3 sequencing.

The unexposed donors gave CD4+ T cells in about 2011-2018, prior to COVID-19. Isolation of CD4+ T cells took place after about 10 days in culture. Testing used SARS-CoV-2 S/N and four cold-coronavirus spikes on unexposed-donor CD4+ T cells, cells permitting. Cultures held under 2.5 million PBMCs per well with 8.5 to 10 IU/ml IL-2. From germline, CDR1 is SGHVS and CDR2 FQNEAQ. V gave up 6 bases and J gave up 4 bases, with 15 bases separating them. The CDR3 length is 14 residues. The chain is built from TRBV7-8 and TRBJ1-1; D may be TRBD1 (5 bases). The source of this sequence is a human donor in good health. The sample was CD4+ T cells from PBMCs, cultured in vitro. The CDR3 nucleotides read TGTGCCAGCAGTCACCGGGAAGGGACCACTGAAGCTTTCTTT. Translation: CASSHREGTTEAFF.